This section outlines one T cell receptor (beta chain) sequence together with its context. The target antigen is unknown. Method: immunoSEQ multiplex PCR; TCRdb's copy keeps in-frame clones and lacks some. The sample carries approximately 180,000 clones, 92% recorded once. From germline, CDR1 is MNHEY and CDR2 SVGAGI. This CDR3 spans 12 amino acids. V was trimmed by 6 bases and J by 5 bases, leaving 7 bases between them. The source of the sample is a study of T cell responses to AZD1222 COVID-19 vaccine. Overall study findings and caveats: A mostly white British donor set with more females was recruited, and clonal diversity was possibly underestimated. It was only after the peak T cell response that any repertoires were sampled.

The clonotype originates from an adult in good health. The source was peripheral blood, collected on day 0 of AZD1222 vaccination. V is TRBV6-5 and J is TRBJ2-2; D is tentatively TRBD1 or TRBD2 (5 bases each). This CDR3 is CASREGTGELFF. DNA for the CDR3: TGTGCCAGCAGAGAGGGGACCGGGGAGCTGTTTTTT.